The 6 T cell receptor beta chains listed next were all sequenced from one sample in a study of naive and memory T cell subsets. The SP2 primer and nested alpha and beta constant region primers amplified ligated cDNA in four rounds. TCRdb ran MiXCR on the UMI-ligation and nested PCR reads and lists one entry per CDR3 protein. The sample holds around 30,000 distinct CDR3 sequences, about 6.2% seen once. This sample's treatment: skin biopsy from PPD injection site in Mantoux-positive individual. The library had UMIs added by 3' ligation of an oligonucleotide to TCR cDNA. The source material was skin, sampled from a tuberculin skin test site. These receptors were obtained from an adult in good health.

This clonotype was recorded a few times. CDR3 in DNA: TGTGCCAGCAGCCGTCAGGTCAGGGGAGGAACTGAAGCTTTCTTT. The encoded protein is CASSRQVRGGTEAFF. The rearrangement joins TRBV3-1 to TRBJ1-1; D is perhaps TRBD1 (6 bases). Trimming took off 4 bases at V and 5 bases at J, with 17 bases between the two ends. CDR1 and CDR2 from the germline V gene are LGHDT and YNNKEL (reference sequence). The CDR3 consists of 15 residues. Supplemented by reference TRBV3-1 and TRBJ1-1, the full variable domain reads DTAVSQTPKYLVTQMGNDKSIKCEQNLGHDTMYWYKQDSKKFLKIMFSYNNKELIINETVPNRFSPKSPDKAHLNLHINSLELGDSAVYFCASSRQVRGGTEAFFGQGTRLTVV.

This clonotype was seen at least ten times. CDR3 region: CSARDDRGQPSYNSPLHF. The CDR3 bases are TGCAGTGCTAGAGATGACAGGGGGCAACCCTCCTATAATTCACCCCTCCACTTT. The rearrangement links TRBV20-1 to TRBJ1-6; 10 positions match TRBD1. The germline V gene has CDR1 DFQATT and CDR2 SNEGSKA (reference sequence). CDR3 length equals 18 residues. The ends lost 0 bases at V and 0 bases at J; junction bases unmatched: 5.

Many counts were recorded for this clonotype. This rearrangement joins TRBV2 to TRBJ1-1, with no clear D. Germline V CDR1 and CDR2: SNHLY, FYNNEI. The length of the CDR3 is 11 residues. V lost 7 bases and J 1 base, leaving 4 bases between the germline ends. The CDR3 loop reads CASKGNTEAFF. CDR3 sequence (DNA): TGTGCCAGCAAGGGGAACACTGAAGCTTTCTTT.

J is TRBJ1-1 and V is TRBV20-1; D uncertain. The CDR3 is 12 amino acids. Trimming stripped 6 bases from V and 8 bases from J, with 16 bases between. Germline V gene lookup returns CDR1 DFQATT and CDR2 SNEGSKA (reference sequence). The CDR3 DNA reads as TGCAGTGCCCACTCGAGAATTCGGGAAGCTTTCTTT. Protein product: CSAHSRIREAFF.

This clonotype was counted between two and nine times. This chain links TRBV27 with TRBJ1-2; D is perhaps TRBD1 (5 bases). CDR3 length equals 15 residues. Germline loops: CDR1 MNHEY, CDR2 SMNVEV (reference sequence). The V and J ends lost 1 base and 3 bases respectively, with 12 bases between them. The CDR3 DNA follows: TGTGCCAGCAGTTTATACGGTCAGGGTTACTATGGCTACACCTTC. It is translated as CASSLYGQGYYGYTF.

This clonotype was detected ten times or more. The chain employs TRBV6-4 and TRBJ2-1; D ambiguous. There are 15 residues in the CDR3. V lost 4 bases and J 10 bases, leaving 20 bases between the germline ends. Germline CDR1 MRHNA, CDR2 SNTAGT. This CDR3 is CASSGWVVLLSEQFF. CDR3 nucleotides: TGTGCCAGCAGTGGTTGGGTGGTATTACTTTCCGAGCAGTTCTTC.